This TCR beta chain was profiled in a study of neoadjuvant anti-PD-1 for oral cavity cancer. At the level of the study: Most patients had three to four biweekly doses of 3 mg/kg nivolumab before resection. Around day 43, patients without progression received a fourth nivolumab dose before surgery. Regarding the study as a whole: Higher pretreatment blood Treg/Th17 ratios correlated with higher pretreatment blood and lower post-treatment tumor TCRbeta clonality. With three patients per group, TCR findings need larger cohorts.

Note on this clone: Its antigen is still unknown.

Time point here: after neoadjuvant nivolumab, at surgical resection. Germline lookup yields CDR1 LGHNT and CDR2 FRNRAP. The CDR3 runs 12 residues. V shed 3 bases and J shed 3 bases, with 6 bases lying between them. The assay was immunoSEQ multiplex PCR, and TCRdb's table has in-frame clones only and misses some. Here the sample spans 65,000 to 70,000 clones, approximately 87% being singletons. The TCR originated in a person aged 35-80 years with oral cavity squamous cell carcinoma. This specimen consisted of PBMCs, obtained after nivolumab (anti-PD-1) treatment. This sequence joins TRBV12-5 and TRBJ2-7; D remains ambiguous. CDR3 DNA: TGTGCTAGTGGTTTCGGGCACTACGAGCAGTACTTC. The encoded protein is CASGFGHYEQYF.